These 5 T cell receptor beta chains originate from one sample sequenced in a study of T cell repertoires in cytomegalovirus infection. Antigens for these TCRs are unknown. TCRdb used MiXCR to reprocess the reads, holding one entry per CDR3 protein. The sample records about 470,000 distinct CDR3 sequences, roughly 42% being singletons. This specimen was cultured PBMCs, taken from culture after CMV antigen stimulation. These TCRs come from a human donor in good health (CMV status not recorded). Some clones in this sample may be carry-over from other donors' samples.

The V and J genes are TRBV6-1 and TRBJ2-1, with 8 bases aligning to TRBD2. V lost 9 bases, J lost 3 bases, and 4 bases stayed unmatched. Germline CDR1 and CDR2: MNHNS and SASEGT. The CDR3 is made up of 13 amino acids. The chain's CDR3 is CASGLAIYNEQFF. CDR3 nucleotides: TGTGCCAGTGGACTAGCTATCTACAATGAGCAGTTCTTC.

This chain connects TRBV5-4 to TRBJ2-3; a possible D gene is TRBD1 (5 bases). V was shortened by 7 bases and J by 5 bases, with 14 bases between the two germline ends. CDR3 length equals 13 residues. The germline V gene encodes CDR1 SGHNT and CDR2 YYREEE (reference sequence). The CDR3 loop is CASGMTAVDTQYF. The CDR3 coding sequence is TGTGCCAGCGGGATGACAGCCGTAGATACGCAGTATTTT.

The chain combines TRBV25-1 with TRBJ1-4; a possible D gene is TRBD1 (6 bases). Germline V CDR1 and CDR2: MGHDK, SYGVNS. The length of the CDR3 is 15 residues. Trimming pared 5 bases from V and 7 bases from J, leaving 17 bases between. DNA of the CDR3: TGTGCCAGCAGTCCCCATAGGGGGGCAGGTGAAAAACTGTTTTTT. Its protein product is CASSPHRGAGEKLFF. Full variable domain (outside the CDR3, taken from reference TRBV25-1 and TRBJ1-4): EADIYQTPRYLVIGTGKKITLECSQTMGHDKMYWYQQDPGMELHLIHYSYGVNSTEKGDLSSESTVSRIRTEHFPLTLESARPSHTSQYLCASSPHRGAGEKLFFGSGTQLSVL.

This sequence joins TRBV6-8 and TRBJ1-2; tentative D call: TRBD1 (6 bases). Germline lookup yields CDR1 MNHGY and CDR2 SAAAGT. The ends were cut back, 2 bases at V and 3 bases at J, with 13 bases in the middle. This CDR3 has 15 amino acids. CDR3 coding DNA: TGTGCCAGCAGTTACGGGCTGGAGGGGGACTATGGCTACACCTTC. It is translated as CASSYGLEGDYGYTF.

The chain uses TRBV7-2 and TRBJ2-4, with D possibly being TRBD1 or TRBD2 (5 bases each). The CDR3 loop spans 14 amino acids. The germline V gene encodes CDR1 SGHTA and CDR2 FQGNSA. Trimming pared 2 bases from V and 8 bases from J, leaving 13 bases between. The CDR3 reads CASSLTGPEDIQYF. CDR3 in DNA: TGTGCCAGCAGCTTAACGGGACCGGAGGACATTCAGTACTTC.